The T cell receptor beta chain under discussion was sequenced for a study of identical twins. Many counts were recorded for this clonotype. This CDR3 is 17 amino acids long. V trimming: 4 bases; J trimming: 4 bases; junction bases outside the gene matches: 13. The germline V gene encodes CDR1 SGHRS and CDR2 YFSETQ. TCRdb re-derived calls from the 5' RACE reads in MiXCR, one entry per CDR3 protein. The profile shows about 660,000 distinct CDR3 sequences, 8.5% to 9% of them singletons. The sample also formed part of further work on yellow fever vaccine responses in identical twins.

What was sequenced was PBMCs. This sequence was found in a woman aged 18-29 years in good health. The chain couples TRBV5-1 to TRBJ2-1, with 8 bases lining up with TRBD1. CDR3 sequence reads: CASSQNSGTGPYNEQFF. The CDR3 DNA is TGCGCCAGCAGCCAAAACTCCGGGACAGGCCCTTACAATGAGCAGTTCTTC. Full variable domain (remainder filled in from reference TRBV5-1 and TRBJ2-1): KAGVTQTPRYLIKTRGQQVTLSCSPISGHRSVSWYQQTPGQGLQFLFEYFSETQRNKGNFPGRFSGRQFSNSRSEMNVSTLELGDSALYLCASSQNSGTGPYNEQFFGPGTRLTVL.